Each of the 18 T cell receptor beta chains below was sequenced from the same sample in a study of blood T cell repertoires in COVID-19. Libraries were prepared by immunoSEQ multiplex PCR; TCRdb keeps only in-frame clonotypes and omits some of them. This sample has tens of thousands of clones; around 85% occur once, and the top ten carry under 20%. Sample: peripheral blood. The receptors here all came from a man of 80 years or more in a cohort sampled during active COVID-19.

This sequence joins TRBV2 and TRBJ2-2; the D gene is possibly TRBD1 (5 bases). The CDR3 runs to 16 residues. V shed 3 bases and J shed 1 base, with 12 bases lying between them. Germline CDR1 reads SNHLY; CDR2 reads FYNNEI. The CDR3 loop reads CASSDLGQLNTGELFF. The CDR3 DNA follows: TGTGCCAGCAGTGATCTGGGGCAGTTGAACACCGGGGAGCTGTTTTTT.

The rearrangement uses TRBV5-1 and TRBJ1-4; D is unclear. CDR1 and CDR2 (germline): SGHRS, YFSETQ. This CDR3 is built from 16 residues. V was clipped by 0 bases and J by 2 bases, with 11 bases between them. The CDR3 is CASSLGGVTTNEKLFF. The CDR3 coding sequence is TGCGCCAGCAGCTTGGGGGGAGTCACGACTAATGAAAAACTGTTTTTT.

V usage is TRBV25-1 and J usage is TRBJ1-5; 8 bases agree with TRBD1. Trimming cost V 4 bases and J 6 bases; bases outside gene matches: 5. The CDR3 has 14 residues. Germline V gene sequence: CDR1 MGHDK, CDR2 SYGVNS. The CDR3 reads CASSGTGKRQPQHF. In DNA form, the CDR3 reads TGTGCCAGCAGTGGGACAGGGAAACGTCAGCCCCAGCATTTT.

This chain joins TRBV15 and TRBJ2-5; D is unclear. V was cut by 6 bases and J by 1 base, with 6 bases left in between. The CDR3 runs 12 residues. From germline, CDR1 is LNHNV and CDR2 YYDKDF (reference sequence). The CDR3 DNA reads as TGTGCCACCAGTCTCAGCCAAGAGACCCAGTACTTC. Translating it yields CATSLSQETQYF. Based on the CDR3 plus reference TRBV15 and TRBJ2-5, the full variable domain is DAMVIQNPRYQVTQFGKPVTLSCSQTLNHNVMYWYQQKSSQAPKLLFHYYDKDFNNEADTPDNFQSRRPNTSFCFLDIRSPGLGDTAMYLCATSLSQETQYFGPGTRLLVL.

V and J are TRBV9 and TRBJ2-7, with D perhaps TRBD2 (7 bases). The CDR3 is 14 amino acids. Germline-derived CDR1 and CDR2 are SGDLS and YYNGEE. V lost 7 bases to trimming and J lost 2 bases, with 16 bases between them. The CDR3 spells CASARGGGPYEQYF. As DNA, the CDR3 is TGTGCCAGCGCGAGGGGAGGGGGGCCCTACGAGCAGTACTTC. Complete variable domain (other parts from reference TRBV9 and TRBJ2-7): DSGVTQTPKHLITATGQRVTLRCSPRSGDLSVYWYQQSLDQGLQFLIQYYNGEERAKGNILERFSAQQFPDLHSELNLSSLELGDSALYFCASARGGGPYEQYFGPGTRLTVT.

The genes are TRBV5-7 and TRBJ1-4; D call uncertain. TRBV5-7 has ORF status, its function being uncertain. The CDR3 has 13 amino acids. V was shortened by 0 bases and J by 5 bases, with 5 bases between the two germline ends. The CDR3: CASSLVGNEKLFF. CDR3 nucleotides: TGTGCCAGCAGCTTGGTGGGCAATGAAAAACTGTTTTTT.

The V gene is TRBV11-2, the J gene TRBJ1-1; tentative D call: TRBD1 (6 bases). CDR1 is SGHAT and CDR2 is FQNNGV in the germline V gene. This CDR3 has 17 amino acids. V was shortened by 0 bases and J by 2 bases, with 16 bases between the two germline ends. The CDR3 spells CASSLDRRQVANTEAFF. CDR3 nucleotide sequence: TGTGCCAGCAGCTTAGATCGTCGACAGGTCGCAAACACTGAAGCTTTCTTT.

The rearrangement uses TRBV7-2 and TRBJ2-4; 8 bases agree with TRBD2. Germline CDR1 and CDR2: SGHTA and FQGNSA. The CDR3 extends over 16 amino acids. V dropped 2 bases and J dropped 8; count of bases not matched to a gene: 11. CDR3 loop: CASSLRAGGPVDIQYF. CDR3 in DNA: TGTGCCAGCAGCTTACGGGCGGGGGGCCCGGTGGACATTCAGTACTTC.

The genes are TRBV2 and TRBJ2-1; 9 nucleotides agree with TRBD2. The V segment lost 1 base and the J segment 4 bases; nucleotides outside the gene matches: 2. Germline loops: CDR1 SNHLY, CDR2 FYNNEI. There are 15 residues in the CDR3. Written as DNA, the CDR3 is TGTGCCAGCAGTGAAGAGACTAGCGGATACAATGAGCAGTTCTTC. This translates into CASSEETSGYNEQFF.

This chain links TRBV2 with TRBJ2-7; TRBD1 matches 10 bases. Unmatched junction bases numbered 4, after V lost 6 bases and J lost 5 bases. The CDR3 totals 13 residues. The V gene's germline CDR1 is SNHLY and CDR2 FYNNEI. CDR3 sequence (DNA): TGTGCCAGCAGACCCGGGACAGGGGACGAGCAGTACTTC. Translation gives CASRPGTGDEQYF.

The chain couples TRBV18 to TRBJ2-1, with 8 positions matching TRBD1. V gave up 2 bases and J gave up 8 bases; unmatched junction bases: 5. CDR3 length: 14 residues. Germline CDR1 reads KGHSH; CDR2 reads LQKENI. CDR3 protein: CASSPDRGRYEQFF. The CDR3 nucleotides read TGTGCCAGCTCACCAGACAGGGGAAGGTATGAGCAGTTCTTC.

The chain employs TRBV14 and TRBJ2-5; D gene unclear. Trimming left V 0 bases short and J 1 base short, with 15 bases between. Germline CDR1 and CDR2: SGHDN and FVKESK. The CDR3 runs 17 residues. Here the CDR3 reads CASSQDATNGFQETQYF. The CDR3 region has the DNA TGTGCCAGCAGCCAAGATGCGACAAATGGATTCCAAGAGACCCAGTACTTC. Supplemented by reference TRBV14 and TRBJ2-5, the full variable domain reads EAGVTQFPSHSVIEKGQTVTLRCDPISGHDNLYWYRRVMGKEIKFLLHFVKESKQDESGMPNNRFLAERTGGTYSTLKVQPAELEDSGVYFCASSQDATNGFQETQYFGPGTRLLVL.

This clone was counted a single time. This rearrangement joins TRBV3-1 (or the pseudogene TRBV3-2) to TRBJ1-2; D uncertain. Trimming left V 1 base short and J 7 bases short, with 19 bases between. This CDR3 contains 16 residues. CDR1 is LGHDT and CDR2 is YNNKEL in the germline V gene (reference sequence). Here the CDR3 reads CASSQVPSAGVGGYTF. In nucleotides, the CDR3 is TGTGCCAGCAGCCAAGTCCCGTCGGCAGGTGTTGGTGGCTACACCTTC.

The chain joins TRBV6-5 to TRBJ2-7, with 7 bases aligning to TRBD2. This CDR3 is built from 15 residues. Germline assignment: CDR1 MNHEY and CDR2 SVGAGI. V shed 0 bases, J shed 10 bases, and the junction held 12 bases outside the gene matches. The CDR3 spells CASSYSGTTSTEQYF. The CDR3 bases are TGTGCCAGCAGTTACTCCGGGACTACCTCAACCGAACAGTACTTC.

The chain is built from TRBV27 and TRBJ1-3, with 8 bases identical to TRBD1. V lost 8 bases to trimming and J lost 0 bases; unmatched junction nucleotides: 12. The germline CDR1 and CDR2 sequences are MNHEY and SMNVEV (reference sequence). This CDR3 comprises 17 residues. CDR3 nucleotide sequence: TGTGCCAGCGGCCCTTACCCGGGACAGGACTCTGGAAACACCATATATTTT. Residues: CASGPYPGQDSGNTIYF.

The V gene is TRBV5-6, the J gene TRBJ2-3; 10 positions match TRBD2. The CDR3 runs to 15 residues. The junction had 4 bases not matched to a gene; V was cut back by 0 bases and J by 6 bases. CDR1 SGHDT and CDR2 YYEEEE come from the germline V gene. In DNA form, the CDR3 reads TGTGCCAGCAGCTTGGTTTCTAGCGGGGGTGATACGCAGTATTTT. Protein sequence: CASSLVSSGGDTQYF.

J is TRBJ2-7 and V is TRBV19; a possible D gene is TRBD2 (5 bases). CDR1 is LNHDA, CDR2 SQIVND, per germline (reference sequence). The CDR3 consists of 15 residues. V lost 6 bases and J 0 bases, leaving 15 bases between the germline ends. The CDR3 coding sequence is TGTGCCAGTAGCCCACTAGAGGGAAACTCCTACGAGCAGTACTTC. This codes for CASSPLEGNSYEQYF.

The V call is TRBV28, the J call TRBJ2-6, with 7 nucleotides matching TRBD1. The CDR3 length is 16 residues. V was clipped by 8 bases and J by 1 base; unmatched bases: 8. Germline CDR1 is MDHEN and CDR2 is SYDVKM. The DNA of the CDR3 is TGTGCCAGCCGACCGGGACAGCGATCTGGGGCCAACGTCCTGACTTTC. This codes for CASRPGQRSGANVLTF.